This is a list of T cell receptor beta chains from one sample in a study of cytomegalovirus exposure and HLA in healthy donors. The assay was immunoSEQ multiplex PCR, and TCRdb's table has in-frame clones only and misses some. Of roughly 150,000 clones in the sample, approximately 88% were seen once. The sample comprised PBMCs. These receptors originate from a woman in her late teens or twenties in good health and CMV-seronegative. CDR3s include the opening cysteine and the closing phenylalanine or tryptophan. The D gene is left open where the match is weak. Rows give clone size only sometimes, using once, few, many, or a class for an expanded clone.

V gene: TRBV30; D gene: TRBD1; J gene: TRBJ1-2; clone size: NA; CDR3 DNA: TGTGCCTGGGTTGTGGGACAGGGGGCGAAAGGCTACACCTTC; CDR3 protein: CAWVVGQGAKGYTF
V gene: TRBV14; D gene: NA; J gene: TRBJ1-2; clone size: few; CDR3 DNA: TGTGCCAGCAGCCGCGGCTTGGTGTATGGCTACACCTTC; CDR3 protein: CASSRGLVYGYTF
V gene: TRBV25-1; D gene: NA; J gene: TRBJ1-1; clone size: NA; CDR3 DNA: TGTGCCAGCAGGGCTCTACGGGGGTACGCTTTCTTT; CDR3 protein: CASRALRGYAFF
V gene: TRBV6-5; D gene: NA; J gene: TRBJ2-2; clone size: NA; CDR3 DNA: TGTGCCAGCAGCTGGACAGTTACAAACACCGGGGAGCTGTTTTTT; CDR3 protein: CASSWTVTNTGELFF
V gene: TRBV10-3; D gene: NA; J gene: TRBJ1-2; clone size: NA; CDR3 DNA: TGTGCCATCAGTGAGTTACAGGGCTATGGCTACACCTTC; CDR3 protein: CAISELQGYGYTF
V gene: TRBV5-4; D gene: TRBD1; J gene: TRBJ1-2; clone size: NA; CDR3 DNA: TGTGCCAGCAGCCATCGGGACAGGGCCTCGGGCTACACCTTC; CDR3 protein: CASSHRDRASGYTF
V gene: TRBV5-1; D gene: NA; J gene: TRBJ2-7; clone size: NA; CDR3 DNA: TGCGCCAGCAGCTTGTCTACTCCCTCATACGAGCAGTACTTC; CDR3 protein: CASSLSTPSYEQYF
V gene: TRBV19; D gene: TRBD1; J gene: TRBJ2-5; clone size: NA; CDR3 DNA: TGTGCCAGTAGTATCGGGGGGGGACAGGGGGAGACCCAGTACTTC; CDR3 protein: CASSIGGGQGETQYF
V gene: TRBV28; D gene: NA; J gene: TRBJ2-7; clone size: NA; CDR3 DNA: TGTGCCAGCAGTTTATCCAGGGGCTACGAGCAGTACTTC; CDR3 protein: CASSLSRGYEQYF
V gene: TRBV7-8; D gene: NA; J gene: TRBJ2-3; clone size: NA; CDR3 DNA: TGTGCCAGCAGCCGTACTCATACGCAGTATTTT; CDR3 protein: CASSRTHTQYF
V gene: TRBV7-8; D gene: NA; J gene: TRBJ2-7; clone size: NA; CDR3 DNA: TGTGCCAGCAGCTTAGCCTTAGGGGCTGTTGAGCAGTACTTC; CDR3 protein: CASSLALGAVEQYF
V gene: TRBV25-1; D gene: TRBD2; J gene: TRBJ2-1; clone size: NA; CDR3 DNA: TGTGCCAGCAGTAAGTCTAGCGGGGGGGCTGATGAGCAGTTCTTC; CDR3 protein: CASSKSSGGADEQFF
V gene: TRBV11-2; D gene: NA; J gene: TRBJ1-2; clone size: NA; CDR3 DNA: TGTGCCAGCAGTCAAGGGGTTGGCTACACCTTC; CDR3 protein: CASSQGVGYTF
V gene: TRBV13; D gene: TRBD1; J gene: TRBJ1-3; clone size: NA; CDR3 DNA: TGTGCCAGCAGCTTAGTGTTGGGACAGGGACGAAACACCATATATTTT; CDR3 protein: CASSLVLGQGRNTIYF
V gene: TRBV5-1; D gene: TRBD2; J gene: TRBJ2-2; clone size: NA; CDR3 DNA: TGCGCCAGCAGCCCACGGGGTCTAGCGGGGCTCGGGGAGCTGTTTTTT; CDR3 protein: CASSPRGLAGLGELFF
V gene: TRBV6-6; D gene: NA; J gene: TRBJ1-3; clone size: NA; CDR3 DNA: TGTGCCAGCAGCCGGGACTCTGGAAACACCATATATTTT; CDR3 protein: CASSRDSGNTIYF
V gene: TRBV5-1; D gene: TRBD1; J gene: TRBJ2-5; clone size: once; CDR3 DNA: TGCGCCAGCAGCTACGGACAGGGCCGAGAGACCCAGTACTTC; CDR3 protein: CASSYGQGRETQYF
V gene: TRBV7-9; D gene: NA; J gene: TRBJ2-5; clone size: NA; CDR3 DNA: TGTGCCAGCAGCAGGGGGAGCGGGGACAGGTGGTACCAAGAGACCCAGTACTTC; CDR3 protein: CASSRGSGDRWYQETQYF
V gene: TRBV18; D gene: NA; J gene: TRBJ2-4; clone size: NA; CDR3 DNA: TGTGCCAGCTCACCACCGAGGACAGAGGAAGACATTCAGTACTTC; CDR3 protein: CASSPPRTEEDIQYF
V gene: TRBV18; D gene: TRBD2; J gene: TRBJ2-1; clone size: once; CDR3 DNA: TGTGCCAGCTCGCCACCGGGGGGAAGAGGGTTTGGAGAGCAGTTCTTC; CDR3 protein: CASSPPGGRGFGEQFF
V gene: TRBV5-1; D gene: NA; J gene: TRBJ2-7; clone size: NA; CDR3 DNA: TGCGCCAGCAGCTTGGCCCTCAGCTCCTACGAGCAGTACTTC; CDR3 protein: CASSLALSSYEQYF
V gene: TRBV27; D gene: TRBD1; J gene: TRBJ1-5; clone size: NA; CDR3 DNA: TGTGCCAGCAGTGCTCGTCAACAGGGGTATAGCAATCAGCCCCAGCATTTT; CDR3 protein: CASSARQQGYSNQPQHF
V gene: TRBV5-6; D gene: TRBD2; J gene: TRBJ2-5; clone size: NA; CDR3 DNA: TGTGCCAGCAGCAAGACTAGCGGGGGGGCGGGCTTCCAAGAGACCCAGTACTTC; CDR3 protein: CASSKTSGGAGFQETQYF
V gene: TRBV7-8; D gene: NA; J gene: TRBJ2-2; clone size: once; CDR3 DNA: TGTGCCAGCAGCTTAGATCGTCGGGAGCTGTTTTTT; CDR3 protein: CASSLDRRELFF
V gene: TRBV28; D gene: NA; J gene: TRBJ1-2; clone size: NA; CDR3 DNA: TGTGCCAGCAGTTTAAGGGGCTATGGCTACACCTTC; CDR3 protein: CASSLRGYGYTF
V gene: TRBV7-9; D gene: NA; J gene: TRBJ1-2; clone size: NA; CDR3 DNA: TGTGCCAGCAGCTTAAGCTTCGACTCCTATGGCTACACCTTC; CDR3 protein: CASSLSFDSYGYTF
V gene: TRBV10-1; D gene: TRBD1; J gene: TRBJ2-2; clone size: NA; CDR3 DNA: TGCGCCAGCAGTGCTACCGGGACAGCGAACACCGGGGAGCTGTTTTTT; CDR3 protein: CASSATGTANTGELFF
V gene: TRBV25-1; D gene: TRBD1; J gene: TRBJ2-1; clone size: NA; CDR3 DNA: TGTGCCAGCAGAGGGGACAGGGGTGACCCAAATGAGCAGTTCTTC; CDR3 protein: CASRGDRGDPNEQFF